The 9 T cell receptor beta chains listed next were all sequenced from one sample in a study of shared clonotypes between healthy human individuals. Profiled with immunoSEQ multiplex PCR; TCRdb holds only in-frame clones, not every one. The sample holds around 2.5 million clones, approximately 93% seen once. Sequencing was performed on naive CD4+ T cells from PBMCs. As to subset: CD45RA+ positively selected. The receptor source for this set is a man aged 18-30 years in good health. Some clones in this sample may be carry-over from other donors' samples.

The chain combines TRBV27 with TRBJ1-1, with D perhaps matching TRBD1 (5 bases). There are 14 residues in the CDR3. Germline loops: CDR1 MNHEY, CDR2 SMNVEV (reference sequence). Trimming took off 4 bases at V and 1 base at J, with 10 bases between the two ends. The CDR3 sequence is CASSSQGPNTEAFF. CDR3 sequence (DNA): TGTGCCAGCAGTTCTCAGGGTCCGAACACTGAAGCTTTCTTT.

This chain uses TRBV11-2 with TRBJ2-1; TRBD2 matches 9 bases. V shed 2 bases and J 4 bases; nucleotides not matched to a gene: 6. Germline V gene lookup returns CDR1 SGHAT and CDR2 FQNNGV. The length of the CDR3 is 16 residues. CDR3 nucleotides: TGTGCCAGCAGCTTATTGGTGAGCGGGAGGTACAATGAGCAGTTCTTC. This translates into CASSLLVSGRYNEQFF.

This chain links TRBV11-3 with TRBJ2-3; 10 nucleotides line up with TRBD1. From germline, CDR1 is SGHNT and CDR2 YENEEA. This CDR3 has 12 amino acids. V was pared by 8 bases and J by 4 bases, with 0 bases of the junction left unmatched. The CDR3 sequence is CASGQGADTQYF. The CDR3 DNA reads as TGTGCCAGCGGACAGGGGGCAGATACGCAGTATTTT.

V usage is TRBV27 and J usage is TRBJ2-5; D is undetermined. V was pared by 5 bases and J by 5 bases, with 3 bases between. CDR1 and CDR2 from the germline V gene are MNHEY and SMNVEV (reference sequence). This CDR3 region has 10 residues. The CDR3 reads CASSRETQYF. Written as DNA, the CDR3 is TGTGCCAGCAGTCGGGAGACCCAGTACTTC.

As for this clone: This specimen includes other DNA sequences encoding the same CDR3. The chain uses TRBV18 and TRBJ2-7, with TRBD1 matching over 10 bases. This CDR3 has 14 amino acids. Trimming removed 3 bases from V and 3 bases from J; junction bases left unmatched: 2. Germline assignment: CDR1 KGHSH and CDR2 LQKENI. CDR3: CASSPGTGDYEQYF. The DNA for the CDR3 is TGTGCCAGCTCACCTGGGACAGGGGACTACGAGCAGTACTTC.

The V and J genes are TRBV7-9 and TRBJ2-5; 8 bases fit TRBD1. The CDR3 covers 14 residues. CDR1 is SEHNR and CDR2 is FQNEAQ in the germline V gene (reference sequence). V was pared by 1 base and J by 4 bases, with 2 bases of the junction left unmatched. CDR3 coding DNA: TGTGCCAGCAGCTTAGACAGGGGGGTAGAGACCCAGTACTTC. It specifies CASSLDRGVETQYF.

The CDR3 nucleotides read TGCGCCAGCAGCCAAGAAGCCTCCGAGCAGTTCTTC. Encoded protein: CASSQEASEQFF. The J gene is TRBJ2-1, the V gene TRBV4-3, with D unresolved. From germline, CDR1 is LGHNA and CDR2 YSLEER. The CDR3 totals 12 residues. V was pared by 0 bases and J by 10 bases, with 7 bases between.

This chain connects TRBV5-1 to TRBJ2-2, with 9 nucleotides matching TRBD1. CDR3 length: 18 amino acids. With 0 bases clipped from V and 6 bases from J, the junction kept 12 bases outside the gene matches. CDR1 is SGHRS, CDR2 YFSETQ, per germline. The CDR3 loop is CASSLDGTGNLRAGELFF. The DNA of the CDR3 is TGCGCCAGCAGCTTGGATGGGACAGGGAACTTGAGGGCCGGGGAGCTGTTTTTT.

The CDR3 loop reads CASSPAGAAEAFF. CDR3 bases: TGTGCCAGCAGTCCAGCAGGTGCGGCTGAAGCTTTCTTT. This rearrangement joins TRBV28 to TRBJ1-1; D remains ambiguous. Germline V CDR1 and CDR2: MDHEN, SYDVKM. Deletions cut 5 bases from V and 6 bases from J, with 13 bases between. The CDR3 consists of 13 residues.